What follows is one T cell receptor beta chain and its context. Its target is unknown. This entry is derived from a study of CD4 T cells in relation to SARS-CoV-2 and coronaviruses. Clones were read by immunoSEQ multiplex PCR, and TCRdb kept only the in-frame ones, dropping some. The table lists 35,000 to 45,000 clones, approximately 80% of them singletons. Findings and caveats of the study: Pre-pandemic and post-infection samples never came from the same donor.

The sequenced sample was naive CD4+ T cells from PBMCs, cultured in vitro. Subset indicated: naive CD4+ T cells isolated by negative enrichment. The TCR originated in an adult with COVID-19.

The CDR3: CASSQKQGARDEQFF. The CDR3 DNA reads TGTGCCAGCAGCCAGAAGCAGGGGGCGCGGGATGAGCAGTTCTTC. V is TRBV4-2 and J is TRBJ2-1, with 8 positions matching TRBD1. Trimming at V came to 3 bases and at J to 8 bases, leaving 9 bases not matched to a gene. Germline assignment: CDR1 LGHNA and CDR2 YNFKEQ. The CDR3 has 15 residues.